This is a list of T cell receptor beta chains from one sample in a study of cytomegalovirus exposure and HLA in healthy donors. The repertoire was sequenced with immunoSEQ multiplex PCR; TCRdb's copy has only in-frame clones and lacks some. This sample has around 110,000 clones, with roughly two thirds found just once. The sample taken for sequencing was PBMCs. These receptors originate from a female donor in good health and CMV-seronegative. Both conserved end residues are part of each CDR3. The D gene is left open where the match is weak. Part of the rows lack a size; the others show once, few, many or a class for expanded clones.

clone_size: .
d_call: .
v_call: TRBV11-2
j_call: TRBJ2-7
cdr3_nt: TGTGCCAGCAGCTTACTAGCCCGAGCTCGTGGCGAGCAGTACTTC
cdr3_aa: CASSLLARARGEQYF

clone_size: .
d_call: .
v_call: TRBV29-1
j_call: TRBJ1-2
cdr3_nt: TGCAGCGTCGACCTATCAGGGCGTTTAGGCTACACCTTC
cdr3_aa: CSVDLSGRLGYTF

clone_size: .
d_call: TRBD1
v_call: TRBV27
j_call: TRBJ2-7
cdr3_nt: TGTGCCAGCAGTTCACCCACCCGGGACAGGGTTTACGAGCAGTACTTC
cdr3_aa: CASSSPTRDRVYEQYF

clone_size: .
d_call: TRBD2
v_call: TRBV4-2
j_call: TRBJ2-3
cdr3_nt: TGTGCCAGCAGCCAGGCCGGGACTAGCGGAAGCACAGATACGCAGTATTTT
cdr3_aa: CASSQAGTSGSTDTQYF

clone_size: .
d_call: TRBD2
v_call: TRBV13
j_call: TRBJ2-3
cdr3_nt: TGTGCCAGCAGCTCGCGGGAGGGTACAGATACGCAGTATTTT
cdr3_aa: CASSSREGTDTQYF

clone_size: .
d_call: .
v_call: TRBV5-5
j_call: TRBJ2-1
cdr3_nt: TGTGCCAGCAGCTACGGGACACCTAATGAGCAGTTCTTC
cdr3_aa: CASSYGTPNEQFF

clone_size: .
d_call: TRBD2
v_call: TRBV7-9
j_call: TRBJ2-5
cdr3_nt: TGTGCCAGCAGCTTAGTTAGCGGGAGAGTTGTGACCCAGTACTTC
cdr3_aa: CASSLVSGRVVTQYF

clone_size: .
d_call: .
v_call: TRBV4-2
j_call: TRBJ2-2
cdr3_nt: TGTGCCAGCAGCCAATATAGCACCGGGGAGCTGTTTTTT
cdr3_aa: CASSQYSTGELFF

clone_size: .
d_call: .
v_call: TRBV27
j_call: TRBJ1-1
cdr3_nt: TGTGCCAGCAGTTCCAGATCTCTCTTCACTGAAGCTTTCTTT
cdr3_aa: CASSSRSLFTEAFF

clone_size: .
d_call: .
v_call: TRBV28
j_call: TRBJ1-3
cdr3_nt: TGTGCCAGCAGGAGGGACGGGAGCACCATATATTTT
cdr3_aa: CASRRDGSTIYF

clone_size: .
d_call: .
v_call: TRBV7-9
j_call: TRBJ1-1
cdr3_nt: TGTGCCAGCAGCTCGCCACAAAATTGGAACACTGAAGCTTTCTTT
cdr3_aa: CASSSPQNWNTEAFF

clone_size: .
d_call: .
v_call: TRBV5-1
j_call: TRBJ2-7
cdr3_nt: TGCGCCAGCAGCCCGGACCTATTTAGGGGCGAGCAGTACTTC
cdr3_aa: CASSPDLFRGEQYF

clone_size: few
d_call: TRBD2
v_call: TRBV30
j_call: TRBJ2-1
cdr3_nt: TGTGCCTGGAGTGTACGCGGTGGAGCGGGAGCCTACAATGAGCAGTTCTTC
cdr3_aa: CAWSVRGGAGAYNEQFF

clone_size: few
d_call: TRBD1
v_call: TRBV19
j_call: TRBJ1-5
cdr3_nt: TGTGCCAGTAAACTGGACAGGGCTAGCAATCAGCCCCAGCATTTT
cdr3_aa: CASKLDRASNQPQHF

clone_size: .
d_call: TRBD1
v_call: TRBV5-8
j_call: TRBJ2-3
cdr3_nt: TGTGCCAGCAGCTCCCGGACAGGGGGGCCAGATACGCAGTATTTT
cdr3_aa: CASSSRTGGPDTQYF

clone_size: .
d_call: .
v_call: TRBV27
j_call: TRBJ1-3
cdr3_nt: TGTGCCAGCAGTTTAGATCCTTTCGAGTCCGGAAACACCATATATTTT
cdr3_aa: CASSLDPFESGNTIYF

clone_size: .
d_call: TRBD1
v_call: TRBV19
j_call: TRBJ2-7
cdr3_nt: TGTGCCAGTAGTATACGGGACAGGGGGCTAATCTACGAGCAGTACTTC
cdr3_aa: CASSIRDRGLIYEQYF

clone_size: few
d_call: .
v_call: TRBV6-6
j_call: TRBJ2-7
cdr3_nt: TGTGCCAGCAGTTCGTTAGCGCGGTCCTACGAGCAGTACTTC
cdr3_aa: CASSSLARSYEQYF

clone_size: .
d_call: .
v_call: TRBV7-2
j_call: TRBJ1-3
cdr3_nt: TGTGCCAGCAGCTCAGAAACAGGGCCCTCTGGAAACACCATATATTTT
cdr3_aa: CASSSETGPSGNTIYF

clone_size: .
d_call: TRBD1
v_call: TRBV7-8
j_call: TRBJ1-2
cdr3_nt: TGTGCCAGCAGCCCGTCGAGGACAGGGTATGGCTACACCTTC
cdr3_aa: CASSPSRTGYGYTF

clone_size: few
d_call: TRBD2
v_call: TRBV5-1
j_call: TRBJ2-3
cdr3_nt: TGCGCCAGCGCTACTAGCGGGAGCACAGATACGCAGTATTTT
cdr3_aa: CASATSGSTDTQYF

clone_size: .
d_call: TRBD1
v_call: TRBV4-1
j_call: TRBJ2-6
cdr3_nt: TGCGCCAGCAGCCAAGTACTCGGGACAGCTGGGGCCAACGTCCTGACTTTC
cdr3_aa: CASSQVLGTAGANVLTF